This T cell receptor (beta chain) derives from a study of patients and donors after allogeneic stem cell transplantation. Germline V gene sequence: CDR1 SGHRS, CDR2 YFSETQ. Trimming removed 2 bases at V and 2 bases at J, with 13 bases between. The CDR3 has 15 amino acids. TCRdb re-analysed the RT-PCR reads in MiXCR, keeping a single row per CDR3 protein. The repertoire has around 150,000 distinct CDR3 sequences, 37% of them found once; the top ten carry 50%. J is TRBJ1-1 and V is TRBV5-1; TRBD1 is a possible D gene (6 bases). What was sequenced was blood, either unsorted or a sorted T cell fraction (not recorded which). This sequence was found in a human donor who was either an allogeneic HSCT recipient or a stem cell or donor lymphocyte infusion donor (not recorded which). It is not recorded whose cells these are; they may come from a transplant donor. The CDR3 loop reads CASSFGGADNTEAFF. The DNA for the CDR3 is TGCGCCAGCAGCTTTGGGGGGGCCGACAACACTGAAGCTTTCTTT.